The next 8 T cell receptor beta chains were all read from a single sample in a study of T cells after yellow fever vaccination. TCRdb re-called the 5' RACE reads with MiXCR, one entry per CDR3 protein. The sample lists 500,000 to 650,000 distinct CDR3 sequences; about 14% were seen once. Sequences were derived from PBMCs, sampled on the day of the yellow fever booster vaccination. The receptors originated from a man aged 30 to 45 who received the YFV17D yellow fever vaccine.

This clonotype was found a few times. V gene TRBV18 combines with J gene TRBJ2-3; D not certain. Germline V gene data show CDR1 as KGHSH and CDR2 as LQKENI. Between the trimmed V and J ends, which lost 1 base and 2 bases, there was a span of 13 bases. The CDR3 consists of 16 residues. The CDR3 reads CASSPRHPSATDTQYF. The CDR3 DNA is TGTGCCAGCTCACCACGCCACCCCTCTGCCACAGATACGCAGTATTTT. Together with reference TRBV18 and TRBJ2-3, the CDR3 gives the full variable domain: NAGVMQNPRHLVRRRGQEARLRCSPMKGHSHVYWYRQLPEEGLKFMVYLQKENIIDESGMPKERFSAEFPKEGPSILRIQQVVRGDSAAYFCASSPRHPSATDTQYFGPGTRLTVL.

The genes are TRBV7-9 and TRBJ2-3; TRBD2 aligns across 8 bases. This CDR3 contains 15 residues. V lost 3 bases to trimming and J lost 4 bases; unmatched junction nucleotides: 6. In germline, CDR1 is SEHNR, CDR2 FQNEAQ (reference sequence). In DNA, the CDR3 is TGTGCCAGCAGCTTTTTTAGCGGGACGTCAGATACGCAGTATTTT. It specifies CASSFFSGTSDTQYF.

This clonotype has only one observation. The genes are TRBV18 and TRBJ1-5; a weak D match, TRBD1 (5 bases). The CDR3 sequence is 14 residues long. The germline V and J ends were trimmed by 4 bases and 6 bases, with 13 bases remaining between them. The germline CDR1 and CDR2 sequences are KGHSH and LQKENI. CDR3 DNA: TGTGCCAGCTCACTAGGGGATGTGGTTCAGCCCCAGCATTTT. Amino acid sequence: CASSLGDVVQPQHF.

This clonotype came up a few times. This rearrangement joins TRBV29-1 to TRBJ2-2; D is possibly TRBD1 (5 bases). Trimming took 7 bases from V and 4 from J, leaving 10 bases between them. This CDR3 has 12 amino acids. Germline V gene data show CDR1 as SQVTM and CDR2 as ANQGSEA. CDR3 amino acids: CSAARVTGELFF. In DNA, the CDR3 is TGCAGCGCGGCCAGGGTCACCGGGGAGCTGTTTTTT.

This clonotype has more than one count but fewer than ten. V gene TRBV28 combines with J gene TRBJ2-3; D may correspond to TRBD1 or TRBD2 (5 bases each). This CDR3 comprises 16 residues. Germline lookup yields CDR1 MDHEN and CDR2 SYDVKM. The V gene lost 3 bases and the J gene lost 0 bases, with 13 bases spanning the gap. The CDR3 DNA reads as TGTGCCAGCAGTTTCCCAGGGCGGGCTAGCACAGATACGCAGTATTTT. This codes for CASSFPGRASTDTQYF.

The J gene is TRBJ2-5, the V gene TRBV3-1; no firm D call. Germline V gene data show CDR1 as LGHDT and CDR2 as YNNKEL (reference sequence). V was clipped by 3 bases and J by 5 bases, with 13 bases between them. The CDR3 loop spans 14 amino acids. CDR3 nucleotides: TGTGCCAGCAGCCATGGGGTCGAGGAGGAGACCCAGTACTTC. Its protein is CASSHGVEEETQYF.

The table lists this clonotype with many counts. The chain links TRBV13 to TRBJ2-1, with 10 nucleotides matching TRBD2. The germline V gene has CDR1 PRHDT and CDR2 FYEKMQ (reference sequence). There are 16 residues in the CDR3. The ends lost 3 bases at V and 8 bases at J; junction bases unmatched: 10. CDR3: CASSFGASGSIYEQFF. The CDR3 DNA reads TGTGCCAGCAGCTTCGGGGCTAGCGGGAGTATCTATGAGCAGTTCTTC.

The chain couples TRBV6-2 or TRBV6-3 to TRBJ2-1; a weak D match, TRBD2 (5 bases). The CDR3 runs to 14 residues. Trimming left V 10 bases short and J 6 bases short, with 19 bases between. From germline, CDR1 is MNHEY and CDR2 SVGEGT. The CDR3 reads CATGGGPVGNEQFF. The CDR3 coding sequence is TGTGCCACCGGAGGCGGACCAGTGGGCAATGAGCAGTTCTTC.